The clone carrying this T cell receptor beta chain has at least ten counts. Its antigen is unknown. Noted time point: patch test 2, 6 weeks after DPC sensitization. Regarding treatment: therapeutic diphenylcyclopropenone sensitization with weekly scalp DPC. This sample is part of a study of human T cells and chemical hapten exposure. Within the library, unique molecular identifiers were attached to each individual cDNA molecule. TCRdb itself ran the RACE reads through MiXCR, one entry per CDR3 protein. The profile shows approximately 85,000 distinct CDR3 sequences, roughly 10% of them singletons. Overall study results and limits: Large CDR3 similarity clusters arose significantly more often from expanded TCRs than from controls.

In germline, CDR1 is SGHAT, CDR2 FQNNGV. V lost 3 bases and J 5 bases, leaving 10 bases between the germline ends. CDR3 size: 13 residues. This TCR derives from a woman under 40 with alopecia areata. Some clones in this sample may be carry-over from other donors' samples. The sequenced sample was whole blood, obtained in connection with sensitization to the hapten diphenylcyclopropenone (DPC). The chain couples TRBV11-2 to TRBJ2-5; no definite D call. CDR3 sequence reads: CASSFIAGETQYF. The CDR3 DNA reads TGTGCCAGCAGCTTCATAGCTGGGGAGACCCAGTACTTC.